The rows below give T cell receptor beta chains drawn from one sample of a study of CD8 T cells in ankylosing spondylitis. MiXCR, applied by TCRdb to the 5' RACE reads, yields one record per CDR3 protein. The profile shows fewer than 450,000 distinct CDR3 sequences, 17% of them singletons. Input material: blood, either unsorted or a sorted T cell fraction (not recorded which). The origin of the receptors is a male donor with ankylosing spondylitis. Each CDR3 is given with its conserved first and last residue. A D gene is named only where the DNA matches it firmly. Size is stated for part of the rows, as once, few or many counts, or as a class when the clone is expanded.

TGTGCCAGTAGTATGGGCAGACCTCCCTACGAGCAGTACTTC	CASSMGRPPYEQYF	NA	TRBV19	14	few	TRBJ2-7
TGCAGCGTTGTTCGGACAGGGATTCTGAACACTGAAGCTTTCTTT	CSVVRTGILNTEAFF	TRBD1	TRBV29-1	15	NA	TRBJ1-1
TGTGCCAGCAGCCAGTCCCAAACGGAGCAGTTCTTC	CASSQSQTEQFF	NA	TRBV7-8	12	few	TRBJ2-1
TGTGCCAGCAGCCAAGAAAGACAGGACACAGATACGCAGTATTTT	CASSQERQDTDTQYF	NA	TRBV4-2	15	NA	TRBJ2-3
TGTGCCAGCAGCCAAGAGTTGGGGAGCCACCCCACAGATACGCAGTATTTT	CASSQELGSHPTDTQYF	NA	TRBV3-1	17	few	TRBJ2-3
TGCAGTGCTCCCAAGCGGGGGGGCCGGCAAGTTACCGGGGAGCTGTTTTTT	CSAPKRGGRQVTGELFF	TRBD2	TRBV20-1	17	few	TRBJ2-2
TGCGCCAGCAGCCAACCGGGACAGGGAATTGGCTACACCTTC	CASSQPGQGIGYTF	TRBD1	TRBV4-1	14	NA	TRBJ1-2
TGCAGTGCTAGAGTTGAAGAGACCCAGTACTTC	CSARVEETQYF	NA	TRBV20-1	11	few	TRBJ2-5
TGCGCCAGCAGCTTGGAAGGGCAGCGACTTAAGTACTTC	CASSLEGQRLKYF	NA	TRBV5-1	13	NA	TRBJ2-7
TGTGCCAGCAGTTTTGGACATAGCAATCAGCCCCAGCATTTT	CASSFGHSNQPQHF	NA	TRBV12-3/TRBV12-4	14	NA	TRBJ1-5
TGTGCCAGCAGTAACGGCGGCGGGGGGGGCTTGAAGGATGAGCAGTTCTTC	CASSNGGGGGLKDEQFF	TRBD2	TRBV6-4	17	once	TRBJ2-1